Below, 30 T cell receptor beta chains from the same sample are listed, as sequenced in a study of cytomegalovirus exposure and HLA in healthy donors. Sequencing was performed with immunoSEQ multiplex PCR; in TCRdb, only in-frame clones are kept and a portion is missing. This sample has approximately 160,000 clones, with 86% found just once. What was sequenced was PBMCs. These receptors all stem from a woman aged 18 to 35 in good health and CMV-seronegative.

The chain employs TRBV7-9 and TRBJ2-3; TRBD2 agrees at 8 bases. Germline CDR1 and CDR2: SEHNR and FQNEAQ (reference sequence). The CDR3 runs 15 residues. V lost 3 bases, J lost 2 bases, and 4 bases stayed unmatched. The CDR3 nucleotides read TGTGCCAGCAGCTTCACTAGCGGACCCACAGATACGCAGTATTTT. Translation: CASSFTSGPTDTQYF.

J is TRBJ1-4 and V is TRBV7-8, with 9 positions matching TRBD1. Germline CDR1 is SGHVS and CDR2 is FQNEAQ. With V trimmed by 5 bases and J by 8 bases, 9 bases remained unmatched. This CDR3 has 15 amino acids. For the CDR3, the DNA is TGTGCCAGCAGCCCCCACCGGGACAGGGCCGAAAAACTGTTTTTT. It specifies CASSPHRDRAEKLFF. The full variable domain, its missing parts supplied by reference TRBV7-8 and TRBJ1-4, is GAGVSQSPRYKVAKRGQDVALRCDPISGHVSLFWYQQALGQGPEFLTYFQNEAQLDKSGLPSDRFFAERPEGSVSTLKIQRTQQEDSAVYLCASSPHRDRAEKLFFGSGTQLSVL.

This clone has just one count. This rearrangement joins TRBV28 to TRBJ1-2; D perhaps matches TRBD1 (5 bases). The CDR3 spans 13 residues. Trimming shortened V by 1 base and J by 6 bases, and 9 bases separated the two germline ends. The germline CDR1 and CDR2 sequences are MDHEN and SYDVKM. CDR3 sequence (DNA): TGTGCCAGCAGTTTATCCGCAGGGCATGGCTACACCTTC. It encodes CASSLSAGHGYTF.

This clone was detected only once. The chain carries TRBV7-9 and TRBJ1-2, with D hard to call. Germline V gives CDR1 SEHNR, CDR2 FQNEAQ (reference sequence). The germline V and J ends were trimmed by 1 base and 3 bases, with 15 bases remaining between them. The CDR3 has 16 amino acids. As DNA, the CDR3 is TGTGCCAGCAGCTTAGTACCGGCCTCCGACTACTATGGCTACACCTTC. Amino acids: CASSLVPASDYYGYTF. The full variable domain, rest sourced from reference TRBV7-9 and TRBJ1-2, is DTGVSQNPRHKITKRGQNVTFRCDPISEHNRLYWYRQTLGQGPEFLTYFQNEAQLEKSRLLSDRFSAERPKGSFSTLEIQRTEQGDSAMYLCASSLVPASDYYGYTFGSGTRLTVV.

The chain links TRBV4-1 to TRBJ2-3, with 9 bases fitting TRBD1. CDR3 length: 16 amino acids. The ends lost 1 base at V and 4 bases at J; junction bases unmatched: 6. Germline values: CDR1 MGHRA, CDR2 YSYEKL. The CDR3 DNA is TGCGCCAGCAGCCAAGCGGGACAGGGTTTGTCAGATACGCAGTATTTT. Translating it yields CASSQAGQGLSDTQYF.

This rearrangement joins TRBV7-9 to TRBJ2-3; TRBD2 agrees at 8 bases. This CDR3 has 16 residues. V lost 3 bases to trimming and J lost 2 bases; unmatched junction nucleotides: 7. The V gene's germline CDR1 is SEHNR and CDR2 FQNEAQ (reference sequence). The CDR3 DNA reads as TGTGCCAGCAGCTTCGTCGTAGCGGGATTCACAGATACGCAGTATTTT. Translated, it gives CASSFVVAGFTDTQYF. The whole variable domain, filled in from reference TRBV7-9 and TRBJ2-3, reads DTGVSQNPRHKITKRGQNVTFRCDPISEHNRLYWYRQTLGQGPEFLTYFQNEAQLEKSRLLSDRFSAERPKGSFSTLEIQRTEQGDSAMYLCASSFVVAGFTDTQYFGPGTRLTVL.

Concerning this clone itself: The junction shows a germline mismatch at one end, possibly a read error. The CDR3 sequence: CASSSNDGYTF. In nucleotides, the CDR3 is TGCGCCAGCAGCTCTAACGATGGCTACACCTTC. V usage is TRBV5-1 and J usage is TRBJ1-2; unclear D gene. Germline V lookup: CDR1 SGHRS, CDR2 YFSETQ. CDR3 length equals 11 residues.

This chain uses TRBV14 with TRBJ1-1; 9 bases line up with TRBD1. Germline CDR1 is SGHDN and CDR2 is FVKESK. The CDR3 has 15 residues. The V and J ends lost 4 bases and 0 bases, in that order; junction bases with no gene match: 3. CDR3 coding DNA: TGTGCCAGCAGCCCCCGACAGGGGGTGAACACTGAAGCTTTCTTT. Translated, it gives CASSPRQGVNTEAFF.

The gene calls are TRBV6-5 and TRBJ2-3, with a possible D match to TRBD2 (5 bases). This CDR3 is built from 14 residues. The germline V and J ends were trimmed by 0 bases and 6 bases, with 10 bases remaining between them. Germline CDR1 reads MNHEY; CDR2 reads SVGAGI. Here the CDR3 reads CASSYSEVADTQYF. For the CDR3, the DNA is TGTGCCAGCAGTTACTCGGAAGTAGCGGATACGCAGTATTTT.

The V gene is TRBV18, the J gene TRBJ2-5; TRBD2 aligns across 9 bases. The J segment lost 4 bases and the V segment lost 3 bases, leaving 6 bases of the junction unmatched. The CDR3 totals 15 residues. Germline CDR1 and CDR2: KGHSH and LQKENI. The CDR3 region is CASSPTSGGGETQYF. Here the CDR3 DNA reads TGTGCCAGCTCACCGACTAGCGGAGGGGGAGAGACCCAGTACTTC.

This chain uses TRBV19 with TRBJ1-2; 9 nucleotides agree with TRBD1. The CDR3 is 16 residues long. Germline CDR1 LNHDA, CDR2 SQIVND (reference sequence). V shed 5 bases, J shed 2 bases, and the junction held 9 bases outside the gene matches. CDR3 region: CASSPGTGIINYGYTF. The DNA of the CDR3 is TGTGCCAGTAGTCCCGGGACAGGGATTATAAACTATGGCTACACCTTC. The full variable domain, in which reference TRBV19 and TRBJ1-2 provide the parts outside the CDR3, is DGGITQSPKYLFRKEGQNVTLSCEQNLNHDAMYWYRQDPGQGLRLIYYSQIVNDFQKGDIAEGYSVSREKKESFPLTVTSAQKNPTAFYLCASSPGTGIINYGYTFGSGTRLTVV.

The CDR3 here is CASSQRGQYNEQFF. The CDR3 DNA reads TGTGCCAGCAGCCAAAGGGGACAATACAATGAGCAGTTCTTC. The V call is TRBV4-2, the J call TRBJ2-1; weak D call: TRBD1 (6 bases). CDR1 LGHNA and CDR2 YNFKEQ come from the germline V gene. The V gene lost 2 bases and the J gene lost 4 bases, with 9 bases spanning the gap. This CDR3 comprises 14 residues.

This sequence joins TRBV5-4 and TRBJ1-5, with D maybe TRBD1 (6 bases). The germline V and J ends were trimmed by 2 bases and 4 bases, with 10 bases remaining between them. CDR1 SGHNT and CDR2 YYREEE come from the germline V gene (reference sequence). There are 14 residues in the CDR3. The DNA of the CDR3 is TGTGCCAGCAGCTTTCCAGGGGCAAATCAGCCCCAGCATTTT. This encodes CASSFPGANQPQHF.

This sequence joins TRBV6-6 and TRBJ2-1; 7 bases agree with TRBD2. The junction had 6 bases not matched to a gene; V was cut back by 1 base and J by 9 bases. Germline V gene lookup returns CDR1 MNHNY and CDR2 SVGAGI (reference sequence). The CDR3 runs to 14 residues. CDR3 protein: CASSYYGLDPEQFF. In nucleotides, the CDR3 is TGTGCCAGCAGTTACTACGGACTAGATCCTGAGCAGTTCTTC.

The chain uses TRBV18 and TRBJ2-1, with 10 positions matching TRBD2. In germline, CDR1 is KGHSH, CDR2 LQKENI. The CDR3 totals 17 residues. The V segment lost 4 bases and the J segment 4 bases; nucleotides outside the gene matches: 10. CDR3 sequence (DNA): TGTGCCAGCTCACGCTACTCCGGGACTAGCGAGTACAATGAGCAGTTCTTC. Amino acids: CASSRYSGTSEYNEQFF.

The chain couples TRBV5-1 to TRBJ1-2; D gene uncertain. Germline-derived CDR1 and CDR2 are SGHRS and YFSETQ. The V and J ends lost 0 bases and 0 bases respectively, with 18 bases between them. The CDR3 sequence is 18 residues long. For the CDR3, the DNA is TGCGCCAGCAGCTTGGTGGGAGTAGGGCGCCTATCTAACTATGGCTACACCTTC. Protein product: CASSLVGVGRLSNYGYTF.

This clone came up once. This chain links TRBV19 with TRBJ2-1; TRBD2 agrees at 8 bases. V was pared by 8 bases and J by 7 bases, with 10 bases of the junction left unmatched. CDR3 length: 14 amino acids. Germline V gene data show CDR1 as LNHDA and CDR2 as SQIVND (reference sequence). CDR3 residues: CASAAERERNEQFF. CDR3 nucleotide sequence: TGTGCCAGTGCCGCCGAGCGGGAGCGGAATGAGCAGTTCTTC.

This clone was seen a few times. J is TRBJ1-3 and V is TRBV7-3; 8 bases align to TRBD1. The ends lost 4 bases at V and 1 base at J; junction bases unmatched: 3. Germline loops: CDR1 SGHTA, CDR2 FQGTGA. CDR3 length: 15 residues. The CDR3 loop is CASSSGQGSGNTIYF. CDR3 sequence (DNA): TGTGCCAGCAGCTCCGGACAGGGATCTGGAAACACCATATATTTT.

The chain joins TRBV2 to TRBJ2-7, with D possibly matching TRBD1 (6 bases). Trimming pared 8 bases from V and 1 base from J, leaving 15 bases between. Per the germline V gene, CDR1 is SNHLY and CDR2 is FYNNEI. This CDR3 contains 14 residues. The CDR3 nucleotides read TGTGCCAGCTCGGGGACACTCAATTCCTACGAGCAGTACTTC. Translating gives CASSGTLNSYEQYF. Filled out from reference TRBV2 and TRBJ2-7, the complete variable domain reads EPEVTQTPSHQVTQMGQEVILRCVPISNHLYFYWYRQILGQKVEFLVSFYNNEISEKSEIFDDQFSVERPDGSNFTLKIRSTKLEDSAMYFCASSGTLNSYEQYFGPGTRLTVT.

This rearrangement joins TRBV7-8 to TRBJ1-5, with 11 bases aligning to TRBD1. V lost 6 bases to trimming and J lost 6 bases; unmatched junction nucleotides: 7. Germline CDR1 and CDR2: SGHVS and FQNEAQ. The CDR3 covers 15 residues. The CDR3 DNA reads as TGTGCCAGCAGTTTTGGACAGGGGGCACGTCAGCCCCAGCATTTT. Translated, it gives CASSFGQGARQPQHF.

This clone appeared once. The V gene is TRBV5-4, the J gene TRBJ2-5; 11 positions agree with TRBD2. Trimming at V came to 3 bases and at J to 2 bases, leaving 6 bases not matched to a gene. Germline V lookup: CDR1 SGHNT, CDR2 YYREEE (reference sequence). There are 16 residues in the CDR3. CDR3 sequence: CASSSILAGGQETQYF. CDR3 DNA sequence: TGTGCCAGCAGCTCAATTCTAGCGGGGGGACAAGAGACCCAGTACTTC.

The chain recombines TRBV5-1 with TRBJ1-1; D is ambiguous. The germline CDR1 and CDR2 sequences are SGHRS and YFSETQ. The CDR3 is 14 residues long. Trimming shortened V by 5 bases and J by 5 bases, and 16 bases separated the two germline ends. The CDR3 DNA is TGCGCCAGCAGTCGTCTCGCTTCGGGGACTGAAGCTTTCTTT. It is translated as CASSRLASGTEAFF.

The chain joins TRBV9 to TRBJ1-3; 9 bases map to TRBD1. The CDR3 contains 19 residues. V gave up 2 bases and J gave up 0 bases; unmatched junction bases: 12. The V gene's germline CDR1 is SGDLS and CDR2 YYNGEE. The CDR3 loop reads CASSVTPGQGTISGNTIYF. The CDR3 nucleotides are TGTGCCAGCAGCGTGACTCCGGGACAGGGCACTATCTCTGGAAACACCATATATTTT. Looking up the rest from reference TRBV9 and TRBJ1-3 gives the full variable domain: DSGVTQTPKHLITATGQRVTLRCSPRSGDLSVYWYQQSLDQGLQFLIQYYNGEERAKGNILERFSAQQFPDLHSELNLSSLELGDSALYFCASSVTPGQGTISGNTIYFGEGSWLTVV.

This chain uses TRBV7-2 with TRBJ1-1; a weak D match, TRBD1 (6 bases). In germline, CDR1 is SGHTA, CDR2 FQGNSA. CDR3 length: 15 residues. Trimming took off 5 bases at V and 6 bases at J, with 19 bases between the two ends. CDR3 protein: CASSLRQGRTAEAFF. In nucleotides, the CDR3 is TGTGCCAGCAGCCTGCGCCAGGGGCGAACCGCTGAAGCTTTCTTT.

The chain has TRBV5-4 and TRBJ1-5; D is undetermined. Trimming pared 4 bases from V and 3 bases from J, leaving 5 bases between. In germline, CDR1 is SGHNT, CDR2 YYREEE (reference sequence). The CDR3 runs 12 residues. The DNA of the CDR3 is TGTGCCAGCAGCCGGGACAATCAGCCCCAGCATTTT. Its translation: CASSRDNQPQHF.

CDR3 amino acids: CASGPGSIVDGYTF. CDR3 sequence (DNA): TGCGCCAGCGGGCCAGGGTCTATCGTTGATGGCTACACCTTC. This chain connects TRBV5-1 to TRBJ1-2; D might be TRBD1 (5 bases). This CDR3 contains 14 residues. Trimming cost V 7 bases and J 6 bases, with 19 bases left between them. Germline CDR1 is SGHRS and CDR2 is YFSETQ.

The CDR3 DNA reads TGTGCCAGCAGTTCCGGGACTAGCGGGAGGAGCTCCTACAATGAGCAGTTCTTC. It translates to CASSSGTSGRSSYNEQFF. The chain combines TRBV6-7 with TRBJ2-1; 15 bases match TRBD2. TRBV6-7 is identified as an open reading frame with a role that is uncertain. CDR3 length: 18 residues. Trimming at V came to 4 bases and at J to 0 bases, leaving 4 bases not matched to a gene.

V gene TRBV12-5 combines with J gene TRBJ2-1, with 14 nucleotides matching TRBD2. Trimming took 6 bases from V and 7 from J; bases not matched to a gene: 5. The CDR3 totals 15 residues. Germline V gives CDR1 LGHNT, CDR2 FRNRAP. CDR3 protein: CASGPGTSGRNEQFF. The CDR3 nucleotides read TGTGCTAGTGGCCCCGGGACTAGCGGGAGAAATGAGCAGTTCTTC.

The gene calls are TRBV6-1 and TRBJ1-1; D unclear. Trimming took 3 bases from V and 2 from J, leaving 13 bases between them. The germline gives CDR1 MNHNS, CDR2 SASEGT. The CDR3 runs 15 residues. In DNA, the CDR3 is TGTGCCAGCAGTGATAGGCGGCAGCTTAACACTGAAGCTTTCTTT. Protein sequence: CASSDRRQLNTEAFF.

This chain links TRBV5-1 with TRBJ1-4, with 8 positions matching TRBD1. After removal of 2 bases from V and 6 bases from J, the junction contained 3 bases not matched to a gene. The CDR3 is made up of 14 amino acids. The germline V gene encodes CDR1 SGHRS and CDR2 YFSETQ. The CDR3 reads CASSLGQGHEKLFF. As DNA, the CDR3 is TGCGCCAGCAGCTTAGGACAGGGTCATGAAAAACTGTTTTTT.